This T cell receptor beta chain originates from a study of shared clonotypes between healthy human individuals (dated by TCRdb to about 2020). With regard to the full study: The cohort included three men and two women between 18 and 49 years of age. To estimate repertoire size and how much clonotypes are shared between individuals, the study performed deep sequencing of blood TCR repertoires from a handful of healthy adults. For each donor, three plates each were used for CD4 naive and CD4 memory, two plates were used for CD8 naive, and one plate was used for CD8 memory. Libraries were prepared and TCR repertoires were sequenced by different laboratories using diverse techniques, in order to increase sequencing depth and limit assay-specific biases. Per donor, leukapheresis produced somewhere between about 0.9 and 10 billion PBMCs. Summary of the overall study and its limitations: Rarefaction of sorted-subset datasets indicated incomplete sequencing despite the large sequencing depth. Pairwise subsampling indicated that sequencing depth was expected to affect the degree of clonotype sharing among donors. Compared with non-shared clonotypes, the clonotypes found in all four sorted-subset donors had higher generation probabilities. Estimated clonotype richness was generally larger for naive than for memory subsets. Only blood was sampled, and tissue TCR repertoires likely differ from those in blood. Across several donors, around 5% of naive CD4, roughly 3.5% of naive CD8, 2% to 2.5% of memory CD4, and 0.3% to 0.45% of memory CD8 clonotypes were shared. Because the study included only a small number of donors, the genetic and exposure-history diversity represented was limited.

Via the germline V gene, CDR1 is SGDLS and CDR2 YYNGEE. The junction shows trimming of 4 bases on V and 3 bases on J, plus 16 bases between the germline ends. Including cysteine and phenylalanine, the CDR3 has 16 amino acids. Of the read, only the CDR3 DNA is kept; its 48 bases are in frame from base 1. CD8 naive samples were obtained by positive selection for CCR7 among CD45RO-negative cells, yielding a CD45RA+CCR7+ population from which TemRA cells were excluded. The donors were healthy, HIV-negative adults who had no recently reported acute infections or vaccinations. Every donor was a Caucasian adult residing in Nashville, Tennessee, USA. After blood collection by leukapheresis, PBMCs were isolated using Ficoll-Histopaque density gradient centrifugation and then cryopreserved in the vapor phase of liquid nitrogen. Purity and quantity of every magnetically sorted T cell population were checked by analytical flow cytometry. Genomic DNA was isolated from each sorted fraction and quantified by UV absorbance on a Nanodrop 2000c.

Concerning this clone itself: Its cognate antigen has yet to be identified. Base qualities are not recorded, but no much larger clone differs from it by a single base.

Using the deep immunoSEQ assay, multiplex PCR amplified TCR CDR3 regions from genomic DNA. Extracted genomic DNA from each cell subset was spread evenly across all wells of several immunoSEQ 96-well plates, with each plate serving as a replicate. For sorted subsets, each replicate PCR was loaded with 200 ng genomic DNA, equivalent to roughly 30,000 T cell genomes. The purified libraries were quantified using a Qubit 3.0 fluorometer, sized with a Bioanalyzer 2100, and then quantified again using the KAPA Library Quantification kit. Each immunoSEQ 96-well plate was sequenced on its own single-read 150-cycle Illumina NextSeq 550 flow cell. Concerning the study's data processing: Because only junctional sequences without quality scores were contained in the immunoSEQ output, filtering matching that applied to full-length reads could not be performed. To assign V/J genes and CDR3, sequences were annotated against IMGT germline references using PyIR, a Python wrapper for IgBLAST v1.9. Reads were filtered out if the reads had weak V/J assignments (E-value above 1e-6), no CDR3, stop codons, out-of-frame junctions, or ambiguous translated residues. V3J clonotypes were defined as sequences sharing an identical inferred V gene, J gene, and CDR3 amino acid sequence. Percentage overlap between repertoires was calculated by dividing the number of shared unique clonotypes by the size of the smaller repertoire. Repertoire richness was assessed with RTK rarefaction, the Chao1 estimator, and Recon v2.1 estimates of unobserved clonotypes. OLGA was used to compute generation probabilities for all TCRbeta clonotypes that the gDNA method yielded from a handful of donors. Entries here come from immuneACCESS through TCRdb and include only in-frame sequences with V and J called. Some clones fail to appear in such tables; in the studies checked, an unresolved V gene covers under half of the shortfall, and the cause of the remainder is unknown. V and J calls and clone size are given by that table; D and trimming were obtained from the DNA. The sample has millions of clones on record, 85% to 95% of them singletons. More than 1.5% of the sample comes from the top ten.

The chain employs TRBV9 and TRBJ2-2, and possibly TRBD2, on 6 matching bases. The sequenced material came from naive CD8+ T cells from PBMCs. Per the publication, the cell subset or site label means: CD45RA+CCR7+. The sequence was collected from a man in his late teens or twenties in good health. Some clones in this sample may be carry-over from other donors' samples. The bases read TGTGCCAGCAGCCACTCTCAGCGGGCGGACACCGGGGAGCTGTTTTTT. This translates into CASSHSQRADTGELFF.